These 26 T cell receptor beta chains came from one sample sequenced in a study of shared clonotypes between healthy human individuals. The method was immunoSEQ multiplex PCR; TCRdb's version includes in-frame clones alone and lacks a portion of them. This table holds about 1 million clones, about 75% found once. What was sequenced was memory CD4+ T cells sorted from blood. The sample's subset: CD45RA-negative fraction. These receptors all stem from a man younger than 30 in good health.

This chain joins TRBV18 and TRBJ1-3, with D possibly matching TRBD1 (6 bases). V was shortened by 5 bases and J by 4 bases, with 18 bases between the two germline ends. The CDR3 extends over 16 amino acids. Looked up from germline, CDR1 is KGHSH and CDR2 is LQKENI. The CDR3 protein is CASSDVQGVGGNTIYF. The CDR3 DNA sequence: TGTGCCAGCTCAGACGTACAGGGTGTTGGCGGAAACACCATATATTTT. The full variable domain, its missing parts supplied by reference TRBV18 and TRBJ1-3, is NAGVMQNPRHLVRRRGQEARLRCSPMKGHSHVYWYRQLPEEGLKFMVYLQKENIIDESGMPKERFSAEFPKEGPSILRIQQVVRGDSAAYFCASSDVQGVGGNTIYFGEGSWLTVV.

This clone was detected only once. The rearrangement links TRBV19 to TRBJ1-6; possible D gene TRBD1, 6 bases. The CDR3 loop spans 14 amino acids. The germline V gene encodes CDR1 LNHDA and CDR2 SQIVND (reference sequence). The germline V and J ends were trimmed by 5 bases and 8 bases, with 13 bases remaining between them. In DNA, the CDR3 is TGTGCCAGTAGTGCCACAGGGAAAGATTCACCCCTCCACTTT. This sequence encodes CASSATGKDSPLHF. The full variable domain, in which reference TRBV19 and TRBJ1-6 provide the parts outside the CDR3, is DGGITQSPKYLFRKEGQNVTLSCEQNLNHDAMYWYRQDPGQGLRLIYYSQIVNDFQKGDIAEGYSVSREKKESFPLTVTSAQKNPTAFYLCASSATGKDSPLHFGNGTRLTVT.

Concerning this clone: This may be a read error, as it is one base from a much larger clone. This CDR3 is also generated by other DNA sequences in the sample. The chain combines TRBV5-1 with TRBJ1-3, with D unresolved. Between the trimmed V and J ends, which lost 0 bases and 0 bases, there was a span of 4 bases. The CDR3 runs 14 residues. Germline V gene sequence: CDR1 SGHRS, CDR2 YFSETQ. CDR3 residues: CASSLGPSGNTIYF. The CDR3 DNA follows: TGCGCCAGCAGCTTGGGGCCCTCTGGAAACACCATATATTTT.

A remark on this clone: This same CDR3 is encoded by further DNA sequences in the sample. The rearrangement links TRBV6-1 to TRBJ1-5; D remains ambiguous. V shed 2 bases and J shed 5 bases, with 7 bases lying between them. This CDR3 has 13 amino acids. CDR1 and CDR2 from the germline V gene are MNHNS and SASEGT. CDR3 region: CASSERRDQPQHF. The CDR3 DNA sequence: TGTGCCAGCAGTGAACGAAGGGATCAGCCCCAGCATTTT.

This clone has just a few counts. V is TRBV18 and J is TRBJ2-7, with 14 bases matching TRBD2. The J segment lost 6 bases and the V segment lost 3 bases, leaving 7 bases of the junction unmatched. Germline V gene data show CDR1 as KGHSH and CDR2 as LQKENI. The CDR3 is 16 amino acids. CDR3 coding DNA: TGTGCCAGCTCACCCCCCGGGACTAGCGGGAGTTCCGAGCAGTACTTC. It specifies CASSPPGTSGSSEQYF.

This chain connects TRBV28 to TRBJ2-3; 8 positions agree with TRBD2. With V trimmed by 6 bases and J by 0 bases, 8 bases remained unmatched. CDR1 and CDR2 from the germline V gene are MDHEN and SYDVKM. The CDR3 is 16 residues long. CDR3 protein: CASRGLAGSSTDTQYF. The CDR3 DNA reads TGTGCCAGCAGGGGGCTAGCGGGTTCTAGCACAGATACGCAGTATTTT.

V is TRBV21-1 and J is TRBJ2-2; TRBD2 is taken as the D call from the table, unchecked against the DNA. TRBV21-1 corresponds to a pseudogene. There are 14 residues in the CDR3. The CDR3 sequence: CASSKVLNTGELFF. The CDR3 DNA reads TGTGCCAGCAGCAAAGTCCTTAACACCGGGGAGCTGTTTTTT.

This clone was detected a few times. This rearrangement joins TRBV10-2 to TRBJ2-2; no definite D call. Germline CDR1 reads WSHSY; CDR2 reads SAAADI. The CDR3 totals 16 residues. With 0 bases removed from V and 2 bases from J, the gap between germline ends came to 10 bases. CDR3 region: CASSESLHTNTGELFF. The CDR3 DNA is TGCGCCAGCAGTGAGTCGCTACATACTAACACCGGGGAGCTGTTTTTT.

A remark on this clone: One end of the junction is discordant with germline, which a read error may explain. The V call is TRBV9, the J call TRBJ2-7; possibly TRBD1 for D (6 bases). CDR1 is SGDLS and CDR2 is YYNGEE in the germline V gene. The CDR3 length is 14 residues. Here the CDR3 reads CASSTGHAPYGQYF. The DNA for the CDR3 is TGTGCCAGCAGCACGGGACACGCACCCTACGGGCAGTACTTC.

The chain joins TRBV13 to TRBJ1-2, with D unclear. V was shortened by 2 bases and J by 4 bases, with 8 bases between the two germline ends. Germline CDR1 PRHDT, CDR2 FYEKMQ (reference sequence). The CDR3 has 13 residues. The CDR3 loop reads CASSLRYGYGYTF. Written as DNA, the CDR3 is TGTGCCAGCAGCTTAAGGTATGGCTATGGCTACACCTTC.

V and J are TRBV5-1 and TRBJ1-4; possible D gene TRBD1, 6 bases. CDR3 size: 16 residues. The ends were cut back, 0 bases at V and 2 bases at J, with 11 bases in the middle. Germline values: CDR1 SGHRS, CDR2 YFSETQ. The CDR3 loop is CASSLGQVVTNEKLFF. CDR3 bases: TGCGCCAGCAGCTTGGGACAGGTAGTGACTAATGAAAAACTGTTTTTT.

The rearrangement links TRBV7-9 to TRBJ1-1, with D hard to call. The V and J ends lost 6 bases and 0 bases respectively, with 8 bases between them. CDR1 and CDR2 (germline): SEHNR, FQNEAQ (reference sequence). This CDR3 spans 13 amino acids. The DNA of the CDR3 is TGTGCCAGCAGTAGATCGATGAACACTGAAGCTTTCTTT. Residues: CASSRSMNTEAFF.

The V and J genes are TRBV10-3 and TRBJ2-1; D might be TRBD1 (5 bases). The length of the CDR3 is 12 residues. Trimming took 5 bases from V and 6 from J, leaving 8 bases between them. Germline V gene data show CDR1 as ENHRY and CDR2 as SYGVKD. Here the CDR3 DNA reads TGTGCCATCAGTCCAGGGTCCAATGAGCAGTTCTTC. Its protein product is CAISPGSNEQFF.

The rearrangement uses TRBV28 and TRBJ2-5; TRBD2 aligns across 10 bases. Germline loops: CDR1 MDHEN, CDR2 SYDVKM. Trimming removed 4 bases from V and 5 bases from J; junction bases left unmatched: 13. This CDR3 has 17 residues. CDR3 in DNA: TGTGCCAGCAGTTCGCCTGGAGAGCGGGGGGGCCCGGAGACCCAGTACTTC. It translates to CASSSPGERGGPETQYF. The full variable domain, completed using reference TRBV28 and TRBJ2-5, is DVKVTQSSRYLVKRTGEKVFLECVQDMDHENMFWYRQDPGLGLRLIYFSYDVKMKEKGDIPEGYSVSREKKERFSLILESASTNQTSMYLCASSSPGERGGPETQYFGPGTRLLVL.

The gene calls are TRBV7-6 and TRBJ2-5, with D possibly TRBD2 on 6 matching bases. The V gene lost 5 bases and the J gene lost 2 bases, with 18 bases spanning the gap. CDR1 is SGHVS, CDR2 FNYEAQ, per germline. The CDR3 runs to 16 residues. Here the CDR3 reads CASSPGTRGLQETQYF. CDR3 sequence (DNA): TGTGCCAGCAGCCCGGGTACTCGGGGACTTCAAGAGACCCAGTACTTC.

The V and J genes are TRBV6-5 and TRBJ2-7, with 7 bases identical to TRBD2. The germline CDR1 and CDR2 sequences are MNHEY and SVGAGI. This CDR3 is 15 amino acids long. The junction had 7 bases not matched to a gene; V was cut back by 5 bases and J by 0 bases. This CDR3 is CASSRRGGSSYEQYF. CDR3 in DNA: TGTGCCAGCAGTCGTCGGGGCGGGAGCTCCTACGAGCAGTACTTC.

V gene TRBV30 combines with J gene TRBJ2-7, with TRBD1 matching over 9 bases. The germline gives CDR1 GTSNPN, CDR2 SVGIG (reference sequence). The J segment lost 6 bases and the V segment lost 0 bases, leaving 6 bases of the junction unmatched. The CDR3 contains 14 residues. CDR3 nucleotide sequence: TGTGCCTGGAGTGTGAGCCGACAGGGGGGCGAGCAGTACTTC. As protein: CAWSVSRQGGEQYF.

In nucleotides, the CDR3 is TGTGCCATCAGTGAGTCTGGAGGGGGGGACACTGAAGCTTTCTTT. It encodes CAISESGGGDTEAFF. The genes are TRBV10-3 and TRBJ1-1, with D perhaps TRBD1 (6 bases). The CDR3 sequence is 15 residues long. Germline loops: CDR1 ENHRY, CDR2 SYGVKD. V lost 0 bases, J lost 3 bases, and 11 bases lay in between.

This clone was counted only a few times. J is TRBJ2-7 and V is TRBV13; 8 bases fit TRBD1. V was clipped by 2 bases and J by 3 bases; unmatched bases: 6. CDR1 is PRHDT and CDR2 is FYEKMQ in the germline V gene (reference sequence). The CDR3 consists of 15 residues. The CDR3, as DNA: TGTGCCAGCAGCTTAAGGGACAGGAACGTCTACGAGCAGTACTTC. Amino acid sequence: CASSLRDRNVYEQYF.

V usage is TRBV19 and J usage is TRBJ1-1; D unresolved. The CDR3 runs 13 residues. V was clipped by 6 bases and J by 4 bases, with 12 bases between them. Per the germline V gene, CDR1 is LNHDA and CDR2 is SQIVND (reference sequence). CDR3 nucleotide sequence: TGTGCCAGTAGACTTAACCGGGGCACTGAAGCTTTCTTT. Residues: CASRLNRGTEAFF.

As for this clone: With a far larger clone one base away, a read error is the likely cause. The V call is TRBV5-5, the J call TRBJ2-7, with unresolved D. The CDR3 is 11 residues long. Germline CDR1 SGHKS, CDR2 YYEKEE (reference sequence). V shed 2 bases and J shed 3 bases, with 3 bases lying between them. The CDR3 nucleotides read TGTGCCAGCAGCTTTAACTACGAGCAGTACTTC. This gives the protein CASSFNYEQYF. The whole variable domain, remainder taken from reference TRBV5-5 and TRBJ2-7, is DAGVTQSPTHLIKTRGQQVTLRCSPISGHKSVSWYQQVLGQGPQFIFQYYEKEERGRGNFPDRFSARQFPNYSSELNVNALLLGDSALYLCASSFNYEQYFGPGTRLTVT.

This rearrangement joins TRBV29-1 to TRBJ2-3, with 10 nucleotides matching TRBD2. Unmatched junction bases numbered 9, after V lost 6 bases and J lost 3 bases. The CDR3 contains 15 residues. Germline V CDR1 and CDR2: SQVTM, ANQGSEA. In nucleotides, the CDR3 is TGCAGCGTAATCAAAGCGGGGGGGCAGACAGATACGCAGTATTTT. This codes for CSVIKAGGQTDTQYF.

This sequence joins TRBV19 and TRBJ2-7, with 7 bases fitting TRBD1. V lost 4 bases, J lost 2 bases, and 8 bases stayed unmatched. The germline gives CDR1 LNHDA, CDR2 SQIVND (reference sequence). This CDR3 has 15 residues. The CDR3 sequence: CASSRTGDATYEQYF. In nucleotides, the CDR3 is TGTGCCAGTAGTAGAACAGGGGATGCAACCTACGAGCAGTACTTC.

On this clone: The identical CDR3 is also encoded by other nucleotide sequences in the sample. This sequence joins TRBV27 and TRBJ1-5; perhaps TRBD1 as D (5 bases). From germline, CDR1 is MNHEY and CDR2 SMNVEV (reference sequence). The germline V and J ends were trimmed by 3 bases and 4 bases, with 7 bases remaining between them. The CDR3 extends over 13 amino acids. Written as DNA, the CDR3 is TGTGCCAGCAGTTTCAGGGAAAATCAGCCCCAGCATTTT. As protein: CASSFRENQPQHF.

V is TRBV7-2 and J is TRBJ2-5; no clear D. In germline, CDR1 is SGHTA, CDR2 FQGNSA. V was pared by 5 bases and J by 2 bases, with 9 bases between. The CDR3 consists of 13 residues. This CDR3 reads CASSLSRQETQYF. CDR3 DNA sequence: TGTGCCAGCAGCCTGAGCCGACAAGAGACCCAGTACTTC.

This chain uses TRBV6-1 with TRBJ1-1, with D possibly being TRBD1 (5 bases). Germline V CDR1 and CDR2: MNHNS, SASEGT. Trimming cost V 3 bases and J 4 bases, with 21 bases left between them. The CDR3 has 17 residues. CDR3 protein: CASSDGGRKQGRTEAFF. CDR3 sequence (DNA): TGTGCCAGCAGTGACGGGGGGAGAAAGCAGGGACGCACTGAAGCTTTCTTT.